Here is one T cell receptor (beta chain) with its context. The data stem from a study of cytomegalovirus exposure and HLA in healthy donors. V shed 2 bases, J shed 7 bases, and the junction held 3 bases outside the gene matches. The germline V gene encodes CDR1 SGHTA and CDR2 FQGTGA. The CDR3 sequence is 15 residues long. PCR involved 60 Vbeta and 13 Jbeta primers. Clones were read by immunoSEQ multiplex PCR, and TCRdb kept only the in-frame ones, dropping some. The sample shows some 130,000 clones, 50% to 65% of them seen only once. This clonotype was obtained from a man aged 40-49 years in good health and CMV-seropositive. Sequencing was done on a sample of PBMCs. The chain combines TRBV7-3 with TRBJ2-4, with 12 bases lining up with TRBD2. This chain's CDR3 is CASSLGGTSGNIQYF. DNA for the CDR3: TGTGCCAGCAGCTTAGGGGGGACTAGCGGGAACATTCAGTACTTC.